These 27 T cell receptor beta chains originate from one sample sequenced in a study of T cell repertoires in cytomegalovirus infection. TCRdb reprocessed the reads via MiXCR and lists one record per CDR3 protein. The sample has about 250,000 distinct CDR3 sequences, more than 9% seen once. Sample: PBMCs. These receptors were obtained from a human donor in good health (CMV status not recorded). Some clones in this sample may be carry-over from other donors' samples.

The genes are TRBV20-1 and TRBJ2-7; D is unclear. This CDR3 comprises 13 residues. Trimming stripped 0 bases from V and 1 base from J, with 7 bases between. The germline CDR1 and CDR2 sequences are DFQATT and SNEGSKA (reference sequence). In nucleotides, the CDR3 is TGCAGTGCTAGAGAGTCCGCATCCTACGAGCAGTACTTC. It specifies CSARESASYEQYF.

This clonotype appeared a few times. The chain joins TRBV28 to TRBJ2-5, with a weak D call TRBD2 (5 bases). This CDR3 region has 12 residues. The germline gives CDR1 MDHEN, CDR2 SYDVKM. V shed 3 bases and J shed 5 bases, with 7 bases lying between them. The CDR3 region has the DNA TGTGCCAGCAGTTTCGGGGTGGAGACCCAGTACTTC. This sequence encodes CASSFGVETQYF.

This clonotype was recorded at least ten times. The chain links TRBV7-4 to TRBJ2-3, with D tentatively TRBD2 (5 bases). The CDR3 loop spans 14 amino acids. V was trimmed by 1 base and J by 5 bases, leaving 10 bases between them. Germline assignment: CDR1 SGHVT and CDR2 SQSDAQ. The CDR3 bases are TGTGCCAGCAGCTTAGGAGACTACCGAGATACGCAGTATTTT. It is translated as CASSLGDYRDTQYF. The full variable domain, in which reference TRBV7-4 and TRBJ2-3 provide the parts outside the CDR3, is GAGVSQSPRYKVAKRGRDVALRCDSISGHVTLYWYRQTLGQGSEVLTYSQSDAQRDKSGRPSGRFSAERPERSVSTLKIQRTEQGDSAVYLCASSLGDYRDTQYFGPGTRLTVL.

The chain employs TRBV4-3 and TRBJ1-3; 8 positions agree with TRBD1. Germline V CDR1 and CDR2: LGHNA, YSLEER. V lost 4 bases to trimming and J lost 2 bases; unmatched junction nucleotides: 7. The CDR3 length is 16 residues. The CDR3 DNA follows: TGCGCCAGCAGCCCTGGGACAGGTCCGGCTGGAAACACCATATATTTT. Translation gives CASSPGTGPAGNTIYF.

Many counts were recorded for this clonotype. The chain combines TRBV7-8 with TRBJ1-2; D remains unclear. With 0 bases removed from V and 3 bases from J, the gap between germline ends came to 14 bases. CDR3 length: 16 amino acids. Germline CDR1 reads SGHVS; CDR2 reads FQNEAQ. CDR3 coding DNA: TGTGCCAGCAGCTTAGCCTCGACCTTTTGGGACTATGGCTACACCTTC. It specifies CASSLASTFWDYGYTF. Drawing the rest from reference TRBV7-8 and TRBJ1-2, the complete variable domain is GAGVSQSPRYKVAKRGQDVALRCDPISGHVSLFWYQQALGQGPEFLTYFQNEAQLDKSGLPSDRFFAERPEGSVSTLKIQRTQQEDSAVYLCASSLASTFWDYGYTFGSGTRLTVV.

This chain links TRBV28 with TRBJ2-3, with 16 bases aligning to TRBD2. The V segment lost 5 bases and the J segment 3 bases; nucleotides outside the gene matches: 8. The CDR3 length is 18 residues. Per the germline V gene, CDR1 is MDHEN and CDR2 is SYDVKM. The DNA of the CDR3 is TGTGCCAGCAGTCAACCGGGACTAGCGGGAGGGCCAACAGATACGCAGTATTTT. Protein: CASSQPGLAGGPTDTQYF.

In its sample, this clonotype was seen many times. The rearrangement joins TRBV6-5 to TRBJ2-7; the match to TRBD1 covers 11 bases. After removal of 4 bases from V and 4 bases from J, the junction contained 3 bases not matched to a gene. Germline V gene sequence: CDR1 MNHEY, CDR2 SVGAGI. The CDR3 consists of 14 residues. CDR3 loop: CASSFRDRGYEQYF. CDR3 sequence (DNA): TGTGCCAGCAGTTTCCGGGACAGGGGGTACGAGCAGTACTTC.

This clonotype was recorded a few times. This chain uses TRBV14 with TRBJ2-7; the D is unclear. Germline V gene data show CDR1 as SGHDN and CDR2 as FVKESK. V lost 3 bases, J lost 4 bases, and 4 bases lay in between. The CDR3 is 11 amino acids. CDR3 sequence (DNA): TGTGCCAGCAGCCACCAGTACGAGCAGTACTTC. It codes for CASSHQYEQYF.

In its sample, this clonotype was seen many times. This chain joins TRBV19 and TRBJ1-5; TRBD1 aligns across 9 bases. Per germline, CDR1 LNHDA and CDR2 SQIVND (reference sequence). With V trimmed by 7 bases and J by 5 bases, 12 bases remained unmatched. This CDR3 has 16 amino acids. The chain's CDR3 is CASTSPAGQGHQPQHF. The DNA for the CDR3 is TGTGCCAGTACCTCCCCAGCGGGACAGGGTCATCAGCCCCAGCATTTT.

This clonotype has a count of ten or more. This chain links TRBV11-2 with TRBJ2-5; D is unclear. Per germline, CDR1 SGHAT and CDR2 FQNNGV. V was pared by 5 bases and J by 2 bases, with 12 bases between. The length of the CDR3 is 14 residues. The chain's CDR3 is CASSPPLGQETQYF. The CDR3 bases are TGTGCCAGCAGCCCCCCCTTAGGTCAAGAGACCCAGTACTTC.

The chain recombines TRBV11-2 with TRBJ1-1; possible D gene TRBD1, 6 bases. CDR1 and CDR2 (germline): SGHAT, FQNNGV. V gave up 5 bases and J gave up 1 base, with 14 bases separating them. The CDR3 has 15 amino acids. In DNA form, the CDR3 reads TGTGCCAGCAGCCCTCAACAGGGAAGGAACACTGAAGCTTTCTTT. Translated: CASSPQQGRNTEAFF.

The CDR3 DNA follows: TGTGCCTCGGGGGAGGGGGACACTGAAGCTTTCTTT. Translated: CASGEGDTEAFF. The chain combines TRBV10-3 with TRBJ1-1; D is possibly TRBD1 (6 bases). There are 12 residues in the CDR3. Per the germline V gene, CDR1 is ENHRY and CDR2 is SYGVKD. V was trimmed by 11 bases and J by 3 bases, leaving 13 bases between them.

This clonotype was observed many times. The chain links TRBV7-2 to TRBJ2-7; no reliable D call. In germline, CDR1 is SGHTA, CDR2 FQGNSA. Trimming removed 2 bases at V and 1 base at J, with 12 bases between. CDR3 length: 15 amino acids. CDR3 protein: CASSLIEPLSYEQYF. For the CDR3, the DNA is TGTGCCAGCAGCTTAATCGAGCCTCTGTCCTACGAGCAGTACTTC.

This clonotype was found a few times. This chain links TRBV30 with TRBJ2-5; 7 bases are a match to TRBD2. The CDR3 has 13 residues. The V segment lost 4 bases and the J segment 0 bases; nucleotides outside the gene matches: 2. Germline values: CDR1 GTSNPN, CDR2 SVGIG (reference sequence). CDR3: CAWTGGHQETQYF. In nucleotides, the CDR3 is TGTGCCTGGACGGGGGGTCACCAAGAGACCCAGTACTTC.

This clonotype was found many times. This chain connects TRBV7-9 to TRBJ2-6; 7 nucleotides align to TRBD1. The ends lost 4 bases at V and 2 bases at J; junction bases unmatched: 2. CDR1 and CDR2 from the germline V gene are SEHNR and FQNEAQ (reference sequence). CDR3 length equals 15 residues. CDR3 nucleotide sequence: TGTGCCAGCAGCTCCCAGGGGGCTGGGGCCAACGTCCTGACTTTC. Translating it yields CASSSQGAGANVLTF.

V gene TRBV28 combines with J gene TRBJ2-7; D is unresolved. In germline, CDR1 is MDHEN, CDR2 SYDVKM. Trimming removed 3 bases at V and 4 bases at J, with 10 bases between. This CDR3 is built from 13 residues. CDR3 nucleotide sequence: TGTGCCAGCAGTTTCCCCGGATCGTACGAGCAGTACTTC. It translates to CASSFPGSYEQYF. The full variable domain, with the rest looked up from reference TRBV28 and TRBJ2-7, is DVKVTQSSRYLVKRTGEKVFLECVQDMDHENMFWYRQDPGLGLRLIYFSYDVKMKEKGDIPEGYSVSREKKERFSLILESASTNQTSMYLCASSFPGSYEQYFGPGTRLTVT.

Many counts were recorded for this clonotype. V gene TRBV7-3 combines with J gene TRBJ2-3; D unclear. The CDR3 runs to 15 residues. Germline CDR1 reads SGHTA; CDR2 reads FQGTGA. V dropped 0 bases and J dropped 2 bases, with 9 bases sitting between them. This CDR3 reads CASSLTRENTDTQYF. For the CDR3, the DNA is TGTGCCAGCAGCTTAACGAGAGAGAACACAGATACGCAGTATTTT.

This clonotype was found many times. The chain recombines TRBV27 with TRBJ2-2; D remains ambiguous. The CDR3 consists of 15 residues. Germline-derived CDR1 and CDR2 are MNHEY and SMNVEV (reference sequence). V lost 3 bases and J 5 bases, leaving 13 bases between the germline ends. CDR3 sequence (DNA): TGTGCCAGCAGTTTCGAGCAGGTCGGGACCGGGGAGCTGTTTTTT. Amino acid sequence: CASSFEQVGTGELFF.

This clonotype was found many times. This chain connects TRBV27 to TRBJ2-2; the match to TRBD2 covers 11 bases. V was clipped by 2 bases and J by 2 bases; unmatched bases: 10. Germline values: CDR1 MNHEY, CDR2 SMNVEV (reference sequence). This CDR3 comprises 19 residues. CDR3 sequence reads: CASSLDSGRAALNTGELFF. The CDR3 DNA reads TGTGCCAGCAGTTTAGATAGCGGGAGGGCCGCGTTAAACACCGGGGAGCTGTTTTTT.

Many counts were recorded for this clonotype. The chain has TRBV7-2 and TRBJ2-5, with a tentative D call TRBD1 (6 bases). V lost 1 base to trimming and J lost 2 bases, with 11 bases between them. CDR1 SGHTA and CDR2 FQGNSA come from the germline V gene. This CDR3 comprises 15 residues. The CDR3 region is CASSLDYRAQETQYF. CDR3 DNA sequence: TGTGCCAGCAGCTTAGATTACAGGGCTCAAGAGACCCAGTACTTC.

This clonotype was found many times. The chain combines TRBV7-2 with TRBJ1-4; D may be TRBD1 (6 bases). CDR3 length: 16 amino acids. V dropped 6 bases and J dropped 2 bases, with 16 bases sitting between them. CDR1 is SGHTA and CDR2 is FQGNSA in the germline V gene. The CDR3, as DNA: TGTGCCAGCAGTTTACAGGGTGGAGGCACTAATGAAAAACTGTTTTTT. This translates into CASSLQGGGTNEKLFF.

The table lists this clonotype with many counts. The V call is TRBV6-1, the J call TRBJ1-1; perhaps TRBD1 as D (5 bases). The CDR3 covers 10 residues. Germline assignment: CDR1 MNHNS and CDR2 SASEGT. V lost 6 bases to trimming and J lost 8 bases, with 7 bases between them. In DNA, the CDR3 is TGTGCCAGCAGCCGACAGGAAGCTTTCTTT. It encodes CASSRQEAFF.

The chain carries TRBV20-1 and TRBJ1-1; 9 bases line up with TRBD1. J lost 4 bases, V lost 4 bases, and 7 bases had no gene match. The CDR3 runs to 14 residues. CDR1 DFQATT and CDR2 SNEGSKA come from the germline V gene (reference sequence). CDR3 nucleotides: TGCAGTGCTACCCTTAAGACAGGGGGCACTGAAGCTTTCTTT. Translating it yields CSATLKTGGTEAFF.

The genes are TRBV5-4 and TRBJ2-1; D is undetermined. The CDR3 has 16 amino acids. From germline, CDR1 is SGHNT and CDR2 YYREEE (reference sequence). Trimming shortened V by 3 bases and J by 2 bases, and 15 bases separated the two germline ends. CDR3 residues: CASSSGQALPYNEQFF. CDR3 sequence (DNA): TGTGCCAGCAGCTCTGGGCAGGCACTTCCCTACAATGAGCAGTTCTTC. Filled out from reference TRBV5-4 and TRBJ2-1, the complete variable domain reads ETGVTQSPTHLIKTRGQQVTLRCSSQSGHNTVSWYQQALGQGPQFIFQYYREEENGRGNFPPRFSGLQFPNYSSELNVNALELDDSALYLCASSSGQALPYNEQFFGPGTRLTVL.

At least ten counts were recorded for this clonotype. The chain employs TRBV7-2 and TRBJ2-6; 8 bases are a match to TRBD1. In germline, CDR1 is SGHTA, CDR2 FQGNSA. Trimming at V came to 5 bases and at J to 2 bases, leaving 8 bases not matched to a gene. The CDR3 sequence is 17 residues long. The CDR3 loop is CASSPGQGRAGANVLTF. The CDR3 nucleotides are TGTGCCAGCAGCCCAGGACAGGGAAGAGCTGGGGCCAACGTCCTGACTTTC.

This clonotype was counted at least ten times. The rearrangement uses TRBV7-2 and TRBJ2-3, with D tentatively TRBD1 or TRBD2 (6 bases each). V lost 4 bases to trimming and J lost 0 bases, with 20 bases between them. The CDR3 is 18 amino acids. Germline V gene lookup returns CDR1 SGHTA and CDR2 FQGNSA. CDR3 sequence reads: CASSSPSRGTTSTDTQYF. For the CDR3, the DNA is TGTGCCAGCAGCTCCCCGAGCCGGGGGACAACTAGCACAGATACGCAGTATTTT.

The rearrangement joins TRBV29-1 to TRBJ1-1; 7 positions match TRBD1. This CDR3 is 14 amino acids long. V was pared by 6 bases and J by 6 bases, with 13 bases of the junction left unmatched. Germline V CDR1 and CDR2: SQVTM, ANQGSEA. CDR3 sequence (DNA): TGCAGCGTCCCAACCAACAGGGGACGAGCTGAAGCTTTCTTT. Its protein product is CSVPTNRGRAEAFF.